This T cell receptor beta chain was identified during a study of identical twins. Study observations and caveats: Monozygotic twin pairs showed more out-of-frame TCR alpha sharing than models estimated.

Template switching supplied a universal primer site; unique molecular identifiers were carried on the cDNA. TCRdb redid the calling of the 5' RACE reads with MiXCR, one entry per CDR3 protein. This table has around 1.7 million distinct CDR3 sequences, 25% to 35% appearing once. Notes on this clonotype: The antigen is undetermined.

The specimen was cord blood. The sequence was collected from a newborn girl in good health.

CDR3 nucleotide sequence: TGTGCCAGCAGCCCGTGGGCCCAGAACACCGGGGAGCTGTTTTTT. Amino acids: CASSPWAQNTGELFF. This chain uses TRBV25-1 with TRBJ2-2, with unresolved D. The CDR3 length is 15 residues. The germline V and J ends were trimmed by 6 bases and 1 base, with 12 bases remaining between them. Per the germline V gene, CDR1 is MGHDK and CDR2 is SYGVNS.